The clone carrying this TCR beta chain was counted at least ten times. The antigen is undetermined. This CDR3 comprises 14 residues. Trimming took 0 bases from V and 7 from J; bases not matched to a gene: 5. RNA transcripts were the template for amplifying TCR beta CDR3 regions. The TCR CDR3 was amplified in a first-round RT-PCR using the HTBI primer set. TCRdb reprocessed the multiplex PCR reads via MiXCR and lists one record per CDR3 protein. In the table there are a few hundred thousand distinct CDR3 sequences, less than 25% of which are singletons. The record originates from a study of T cells in Graves' hyperthyroidism and ophthalmopathy. Findings and limits, study-wide: Stable hyperthyroidism and ophthalmopathy were separated using 13 V-J signatures.

The chain uses TRBV12-3 or TRBV12-4 and TRBJ1-1; 7 nucleotides match TRBD1. The sequence derives from a man between 18 and 35 years old with Graves' hyperthyroidism. The specimen sequenced was blood. CDR3 DNA sequence: TGTGCCAGCAGTTTAGCGCACAGGGGCGATGAAGCTTTCTTT. Its translation is CASSLAHRGDEAFF.